The 3 T cell receptor beta chains presented below share a single source sample, sequenced in a study of beta chain features in type 1 diabetes. Study-level points and caveats: All four CD4+ subsets of Type 1 diabetes patients contained TCRB CDR3s that were moderately but significantly shorter.

These receptors have no known antigen. Reverse transcribing all isolated RNA meant expressed TCRB transcripts were sequenced. Repertoires were generated with immunoSEQ multiplex PCR, while TCRdb's copy carries only in-frame clones and drops some. There are 500,000 to 850,000 clones in the sample; more than 12% occur only once, and just under 0.04% lies in the top ten. Sequencing input: naive CD4+ T cells from blood. The receptors stem from a man aged 18 to 29 with type 1 diabetes.

The chain links TRBV4-1 to TRBJ2-6, with unresolved D. This CDR3 comprises 19 residues. The germline V gene has CDR1 MGHRA and CDR2 YSYEKL. The V end lost 2 bases, the J end lost 0 bases, and 17 bases lay between the germline ends. CDR3 sequence: CASSQFGVADTSGANVLTF. The CDR3 region has the DNA TGCGCCAGCAGCCAATTTGGGGTCGCGGATACCTCTGGGGCCAACGTCCTGACTTTC.

This clone was picked up a small number of times. The CDR3 sequence is CSVDRQGAGTEAFF. Written as DNA, the CDR3 is TGCAGCGTAGACCGACAGGGGGCAGGGACTGAAGCTTTCTTT. The rearrangement links TRBV29-1 to TRBJ1-1, with 10 bases that match TRBD1. Germline V gene data show CDR1 as SQVTM and CDR2 as ANQGSEA. The CDR3 runs to 14 residues. The V and J ends lost 6 bases and 5 bases, in that order; junction bases with no gene match: 9.

The chain combines TRBV30 with TRBJ1-6, with 10 bases identical to TRBD1. The CDR3 has 16 residues. The V segment lost 2 bases and the J segment 7 bases; nucleotides outside the gene matches: 8. Germline CDR1 is GTSNPN and CDR2 is SVGIG (reference sequence). This CDR3 is CAWSRTGGFLNSPLHF. The CDR3 DNA reads as TGTGCCTGGAGTCGGACAGGGGGTTTTTTGAATTCACCCCTCCACTTT.